Sequencing of this T cell receptor beta chain was carried out in a study of blood T cell repertoires in COVID-19. About the study: Acute-phase and convalescent COVID-19 samples originated in the United States, Italy and Spain. From T cells, B-cell-depleted T cells, or PBMCs came the material, which was cDNA or gDNA.

Per the original data handling: Nucleated cell counts were estimated from reference gene primer amplification. Clones were read by immunoSEQ multiplex PCR, and TCRdb kept only the in-frame ones, dropping some. The V and J calls and the clone size are those of that table, but D and trimming were determined from the DNA. The sample lists 300,000 to 400,000 clones, about 90% occurring once. The length of the CDR3 is 14 residues. V lost 4 bases and J lost 4; bases outside the gene matches: 2. Per the germline V gene, CDR1 is KGHDR and CDR2 is SFDVKD. The chain joins TRBV24-1 to TRBJ2-7; 11 nucleotides agree with TRBD1. Sequencing was carried out using peripheral blood. This sequence was found in a woman aged 18-29 years who had recovered from COVID-19. CDR3 region: CATSEGQGGYEQYV. The CDR3, as DNA: TGTGCCACCAGTGAGGGACAGGGGGGTTACGAGCAGTACGTC.